This entry lists 21 T cell receptor beta chains sequenced from one sample in a study of blood T cell repertoires in COVID-19. Clones were sequenced by immunoSEQ multiplex PCR, and TCRdb holds only the in-frame ones, with some missing. The sample comprises 250,000 to 300,000 clones, about 85% of which are singletons, and 6.6% rests with the top ten. The specimen was PBMCs or T cells enriched from blood (not recorded which). These TCRs come from a woman aged 50 to 60 who had been exposed to COVID-19.

The rearrangement uses TRBV15 and TRBJ2-5, with D tentatively TRBD2 (6 bases). From germline, CDR1 is LNHNV and CDR2 YYDKDF (reference sequence). The CDR3 length is 12 residues. Trimming pared 6 bases from V and 6 bases from J, leaving 11 bases between. CDR3 protein: CATSPGEQTQYF. DNA for the CDR3: TGTGCCACCAGTCCGGGGGAACAGACCCAGTACTTC. The full variable domain, completed using reference TRBV15 and TRBJ2-5, is DAMVIQNPRYQVTQFGKPVTLSCSQTLNHNVMYWYQQKSSQAPKLLFHYYDKDFNNEADTPDNFQSRRPNTSFCFLDIRSPGLGDTAMYLCATSPGEQTQYFGPGTRLLVL.

The chain combines TRBV6-1 with TRBJ1-1; maybe TRBD1 (5 bases). The germline V gene has CDR1 MNHNS and CDR2 SASEGT. V lost 1 base and J lost 1, with 10 bases in between. The CDR3 loop spans 15 amino acids. CDR3 DNA sequence: TGTGCCAGCAGTGAAGTAGGGCAGGGGAACACTGAAGCTTTCTTT. It encodes CASSEVGQGNTEAFF.

V gene TRBV3-1 (or the pseudogene TRBV3-2) combines with J gene TRBJ1-2; D remains unclear. CDR1 is LGHDT and CDR2 is YNNKEL in the germline V gene (reference sequence). Trimming pared 0 bases from V and 3 bases from J, leaving 11 bases between. This CDR3 region has 15 residues. This CDR3 is CASSQEAANYYGYTF. The CDR3 bases are TGTGCCAGCAGCCAAGAGGCGGCGAACTACTATGGCTACACCTTC.

To note about this clone: The sample carries other DNA sequences with the same CDR3. The V and J genes are TRBV10-1 and TRBJ2-3; D not resolved. The CDR3 runs to 13 residues. CDR1 WNHNN and CDR2 SYGVQD come from the germline V gene (reference sequence). Trimming left V 0 bases short and J 5 bases short, with 6 bases between. CDR3 nucleotide sequence: TGCGCCAGCAGTGAGTCGGGCAGAGATACGCAGTATTTT. Its translation: CASSESGRDTQYF.

The genes are TRBV10-3 and TRBJ1-4, with D perhaps matching TRBD1 (5 bases). Trimming removed 7 bases at V and 5 bases at J, with 17 bases between. Germline V CDR1 and CDR2: ENHRY, SYGVKD. CDR3 length: 15 residues. The CDR3 here is CAIKRGGGGNEKLFF. In nucleotides, the CDR3 is TGTGCCATCAAGAGGGGAGGAGGAGGGAATGAAAAACTGTTTTTT.

The chain is built from TRBV7-8 and TRBJ2-2, with D uncertain. Germline V gives CDR1 SGHVS, CDR2 FQNEAQ. V lost 1 base and J 4 bases, leaving 10 bases between the germline ends. This CDR3 has 15 residues. CDR3 coding DNA: TGTGCCAGCAGCTTAGGGCAACCATTCACCGGGGAGCTGTTTTTT. It specifies CASSLGQPFTGELFF. The variable domain in full, with the rest retrieved from reference TRBV7-8 and TRBJ2-2, is GAGVSQSPRYKVAKRGQDVALRCDPISGHVSLFWYQQALGQGPEFLTYFQNEAQLDKSGLPSDRFFAERPEGSVSTLKIQRTQQEDSAVYLCASSLGQPFTGELFFGEGSRLTVL.

V usage is TRBV2 and J usage is TRBJ1-2; tentative D call: TRBD1 (5 bases). Germline loops: CDR1 SNHLY, CDR2 FYNNEI. This CDR3 is 14 amino acids long. V was shortened by 6 bases and J by 5 bases, with 16 bases between the two germline ends. The DNA of the CDR3 is TGTGCCAGCAGCTCCCTCTCGACAGCGTATGGCTACACCTTC. Amino acids: CASSSLSTAYGYTF. The whole variable domain, remainder taken from reference TRBV2 and TRBJ1-2, is EPEVTQTPSHQVTQMGQEVILRCVPISNHLYFYWYRQILGQKVEFLVSFYNNEISEKSEIFDDQFSVERPDGSNFTLKIRSTKLEDSAMYFCASSSLSTAYGYTFGSGTRLTVV.

V and J are TRBV18 and TRBJ2-5, with D possibly matching TRBD1 (5 bases). Germline loops: CDR1 KGHSH, CDR2 LQKENI. There are 15 residues in the CDR3. V was cut by 2 bases and J by 3 bases, with 13 bases left in between. The CDR3 is CASSPRSLGEETQYF. In DNA form, the CDR3 reads TGTGCCAGCTCACCAAGGTCCCTAGGGGAAGAGACCCAGTACTTC.

V and J are TRBV3-1 (or the pseudogene TRBV3-2) and TRBJ2-3; possibly TRBD2 for D (7 bases). Germline V gene data show CDR1 as LGHDT and CDR2 as YNNKEL (reference sequence). CDR3 length: 15 residues. The V and J ends lost 1 base and 5 bases respectively, with 13 bases between them. For the CDR3, the DNA is TGTGCCAGCAGCCAAGTCCGGGGGGCGAAAGATACGCAGTATTTT. It is translated as CASSQVRGAKDTQYF.

The V and J genes are TRBV5-1 and TRBJ2-5; 11 bases line up with TRBD2. With V trimmed by 4 bases and J by 2 bases, 4 bases remained unmatched. The CDR3 spans 15 residues. Germline-derived CDR1 and CDR2 are SGHRS and YFSETQ. The CDR3 DNA reads TGCGCCAGCAGCCCGGGACTAGCGGCACAAGAGACCCAGTACTTC. Translated, it gives CASSPGLAAQETQYF. The full variable domain, rest sourced from reference TRBV5-1 and TRBJ2-5, is KAGVTQTPRYLIKTRGQQVTLSCSPISGHRSVSWYQQTPGQGLQFLFEYFSETQRNKGNFPGRFSGRQFSNSRSEMNVSTLELGDSALYLCASSPGLAAQETQYFGPGTRLLVL.

This clone was detected only a few times. This sequence joins TRBV6-2 or TRBV6-3 and TRBJ1-2, with 8 positions matching TRBD1. Germline CDR1 and CDR2: MNHEY and SVGEGT. CDR3 length: 15 residues. Trimming removed 6 bases from V and 4 bases from J; junction bases left unmatched: 10. CDR3 amino acids: CASSSLRGQVYGYTF. CDR3 nucleotide sequence: TGTGCCAGCAGCTCCCTCAGGGGGCAGGTCTATGGCTACACCTTC.

This rearrangement joins TRBV18 to TRBJ2-4; 9 bases match TRBD2. J lost 6 bases, V lost 3 bases, and 6 bases had no gene match. The CDR3 is 15 amino acids. Per the germline V gene, CDR1 is KGHSH and CDR2 is LQKENI. Written as DNA, the CDR3 is TGTGCCAGCTCACCCGTCGGGACTAGCCCAAACATTCAGTACTTC. Protein: CASSPVGTSPNIQYF.

This chain links TRBV29-1 with TRBJ2-7; D is possibly TRBD2 (5 bases). The germline V gene has CDR1 SQVTM and CDR2 ANQGSEA. V lost 5 bases and J 9 bases, leaving 23 bases between the germline ends. There are 14 residues in the CDR3. The CDR3 loop is CSVKLAGQSYAQYF. The CDR3 DNA reads as TGCAGCGTTAAACTTGCGGGTCAGTCTTATGCGCAGTACTTC.

This sequence joins TRBV11-2 and TRBJ1-6; TRBD1 matches 10 bases. With 8 bases clipped from V and 9 bases from J, the junction kept 10 bases outside the gene matches. The CDR3 covers 15 residues. CDR1 is SGHAT and CDR2 is FQNNGV in the germline V gene. DNA of the CDR3: TGTGCCAGCTCCAACCCGGGGACAGGGGCTTCACCCCTCCACTTT. As protein: CASSNPGTGASPLHF.

The chain employs TRBV19 and TRBJ2-5, with D perhaps TRBD1 (6 bases). Trimming shortened V by 1 base and J by 4 bases, and 13 bases separated the two germline ends. The V gene's germline CDR1 is LNHDA and CDR2 SQIVND (reference sequence). The CDR3 length is 15 residues. The CDR3 here is CASSIGQGSGETQYF. Here the CDR3 DNA reads TGTGCCAGTAGTATAGGGCAGGGGTCTGGAGAGACCCAGTACTTC.

This chain links TRBV6-6 with TRBJ1-1; no clear D gene. The CDR3 has 13 residues. Trimming took off 0 bases at V and 5 bases at J, with 7 bases between the two ends. CDR1 is MNHNY and CDR2 is SVGAGI in the germline V gene (reference sequence). The chain's CDR3 is CASSYSEGTEAFF. CDR3 nucleotide sequence: TGTGCCAGCAGTTACTCCGAGGGTACTGAAGCTTTCTTT.

The chain employs TRBV25-1 and TRBJ2-6, with D tentatively TRBD1 (7 bases). The CDR3 is made up of 16 amino acids. Germline V gives CDR1 MGHDK, CDR2 SYGVNS. Trimming took off 5 bases at V and 2 bases at J, with 13 bases between the two ends. CDR3 sequence reads: CASSSQGGAGANVLTF. The CDR3 DNA sequence: TGTGCCAGCAGTAGTCAGGGGGGAGCTGGGGCCAACGTCCTGACTTTC.

The rearrangement links TRBV12-3 or TRBV12-4 to TRBJ2-7; 8 bases match TRBD1. This CDR3 region has 13 residues. V was pared by 3 bases and J by 6 bases, with 4 bases of the junction left unmatched. CDR3 nucleotide sequence: TGTGCCAGCAGTTTCCCAGACAGGGGCGAGCAGTACTTC. It yields the protein CASSFPDRGEQYF.

In this sample, this clone turned up a few times. The genes are TRBV9 and TRBJ1-1, with 8 positions matching TRBD1. V was pared by 3 bases and J by 8 bases, with 9 bases of the junction left unmatched. Looked up from germline, CDR1 is SGDLS and CDR2 is YYNGEE. This CDR3 contains 14 residues. The CDR3 sequence: CASSAAGTGDEAFF. The CDR3 coding sequence is TGTGCCAGCAGCGCCGCTGGGACAGGCGACGAAGCTTTCTTT. The full variable domain, rest sourced from reference TRBV9 and TRBJ1-1, is DSGVTQTPKHLITATGQRVTLRCSPRSGDLSVYWYQQSLDQGLQFLIQYYNGEERAKGNILERFSAQQFPDLHSELNLSSLELGDSALYFCASSAAGTGDEAFFGQGTRLTVV.

The chain joins TRBV19 to TRBJ1-5; D is ambiguous. The CDR3 loop spans 16 amino acids. CDR1 LNHDA and CDR2 SQIVND come from the germline V gene (reference sequence). V lost 4 bases to trimming and J lost 0 bases, with 13 bases between them. CDR3: CASSRLGETSNQPQHF. As DNA, the CDR3 is TGTGCCAGTAGTAGGCTAGGAGAAACTAGCAATCAGCCCCAGCATTTT.

In regard to this clone: This specimen includes other DNA sequences encoding the same CDR3. The chain has TRBV5-1 and TRBJ1-1, with TRBD1 identical over 9 bases. This CDR3 is built from 14 residues. Germline-derived CDR1 and CDR2 are SGHRS and YFSETQ. V shed 4 bases, J shed 2 bases, and the junction held 3 bases outside the gene matches. The CDR3 region is CASSRTGVNTEAFF. The CDR3 DNA sequence: TGCGCCAGCAGCCGGACAGGGGTAAACACTGAAGCTTTCTTT.